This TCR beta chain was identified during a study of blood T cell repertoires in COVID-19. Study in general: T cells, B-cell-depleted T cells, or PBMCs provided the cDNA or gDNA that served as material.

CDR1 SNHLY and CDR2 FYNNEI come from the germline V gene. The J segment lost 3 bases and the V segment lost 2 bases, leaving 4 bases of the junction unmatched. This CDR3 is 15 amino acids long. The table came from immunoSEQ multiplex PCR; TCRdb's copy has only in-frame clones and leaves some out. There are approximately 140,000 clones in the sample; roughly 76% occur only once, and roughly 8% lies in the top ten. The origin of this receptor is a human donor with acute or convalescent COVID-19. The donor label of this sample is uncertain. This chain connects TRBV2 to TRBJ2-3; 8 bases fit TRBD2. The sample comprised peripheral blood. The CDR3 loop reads CASSEMRGETDTQYF. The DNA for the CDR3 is TGTGCCAGCAGTGAAATGCGGGGGGAAACAGATACGCAGTATTTT.